Listed here are 14 T cell receptor beta chains from one sample, sequenced in a study of cytomegalovirus exposure and HLA in healthy donors. Vbeta (60) and Jbeta (13) primers were used in the PCR. Using immunoSEQ multiplex PCR, the repertoire was profiled, and TCRdb retains in-frame clones only, with some absent. The sample shows roughly 250,000 clones, around 80% of them seen only once. The sequenced sample was PBMCs. The receptors derive from a girl aged 2 to 9 in good health and CMV-seronegative.

The V call is TRBV28, the J call TRBJ2-2; TRBD1 agrees at 9 bases. The CDR3 extends over 15 amino acids. Germline CDR1 and CDR2: MDHEN and SYDVKM. V lost 3 bases to trimming and J lost 7 bases; unmatched junction nucleotides: 6. The CDR3 sequence: CASSLGDREYGELFF. CDR3 nucleotide sequence: TGTGCCAGCAGTTTGGGGGACAGGGAGTACGGGGAGCTGTTTTTT.

The CDR3 nucleotides read TGTGCCAGCAGTCCAGAGACAGGGAGGACAGATACGCAGTATTTT. Translated, it gives CASSPETGRTDTQYF. V gene TRBV28 combines with J gene TRBJ2-3, with D maybe TRBD1 (7 bases). This CDR3 has 15 residues. The germline V gene has CDR1 MDHEN and CDR2 SYDVKM. Trimming took 5 bases from V and 3 from J, leaving 15 bases between them.

The chain couples TRBV5-5 to TRBJ1-4, with D possibly being TRBD1 (6 bases). This CDR3 is built from 14 residues. V was cut by 4 bases and J by 6 bases, with 13 bases left in between. CDR1 is SGHKS, CDR2 YYEKEE, per germline (reference sequence). This chain's CDR3 is CASSPGTYHEKLFF. The CDR3 DNA reads TGTGCCAGCAGCCCAGGGACATACCATGAAAAACTGTTTTTT.

The chain employs TRBV4-1 and TRBJ1-6, with a possible D match to TRBD1 (6 bases). Trimming shortened V by 0 bases and J by 7 bases, and 13 bases separated the two germline ends. CDR1 and CDR2 from the germline V gene are MGHRA and YSYEKL. The length of the CDR3 is 16 residues. The CDR3: CASSQERGAGNSPLHF. CDR3 nucleotide sequence: TGCGCCAGCAGCCAAGAACGGGGGGCAGGCAATTCACCCCTCCACTTT.

The rearrangement uses TRBV11-2 and TRBJ1-2, with unresolved D. The CDR3 runs 14 residues. Trimming removed 1 base from V and 4 bases from J, with 10 bases in between. The germline V gene has CDR1 SGHAT and CDR2 FQNNGV. The CDR3: CASSLAGLGYGYTF. Written as DNA, the CDR3 is TGTGCCAGCAGCTTAGCGGGTTTAGGCTATGGCTACACCTTC. Together with reference TRBV11-2 and TRBJ1-2, the CDR3 gives the full variable domain: EAGVAQSPRYKIIEKRQSVAFWCNPISGHATLYWYQQILGQGPKLLIQFQNNGVVDDSQLPKDRFSAERLKGVDSTLKIQPAKLEDSAVYLCASSLAGLGYGYTFGSGTRLTVV.

This clone was detected once. CDR3 region: CASSLGLAGAETQYF. CDR3 nucleotides: TGCGCCAGCAGCCTTGGACTAGCGGGTGCGGAGACCCAGTACTTC. The chain uses TRBV4-1 and TRBJ2-5, with TRBD2 matching 11 bases. Losses at the gene ends were 4 bases for V and 5 bases for J; bases not matched to a gene: 6. CDR3 length: 15 residues. CDR1 MGHRA and CDR2 YSYEKL come from the germline V gene.

The chain recombines TRBV5-6 with TRBJ2-3; TRBD2 agrees at 8 bases. Trimming at V came to 4 bases and at J to 6 bases, leaving 13 bases not matched to a gene. In germline, CDR1 is SGHDT, CDR2 YYEEEE. CDR3 size: 16 residues. The CDR3 region is CASSRTFAGGLDTQYF. Written as DNA, the CDR3 is TGTGCCAGCAGCCGTACTTTTGCGGGGGGTTTGGATACGCAGTATTTT.

The chain couples TRBV4-1 to TRBJ1-5; 9 positions agree with TRBD1. V dropped 4 bases and J dropped 0; count of bases not matched to a gene: 10. Germline values: CDR1 MGHRA, CDR2 YSYEKL. The CDR3 runs to 18 residues. The CDR3 nucleotides are TGCGCCAGCAGCCCCGACAGGGGGGCCGGGTATAGCAATCAGCCCCAGCATTTT. It yields the protein CASSPDRGAGYSNQPQHF.

This CDR3 is CASSQQGTNEKLFF. The CDR3 bases are TGTGCCAGCTCACAGCAGGGGACTAATGAAAAACTGTTTTTT. J is TRBJ1-4 and V is TRBV18; D is perhaps TRBD1 (6 bases). The CDR3 has 14 residues. CDR1 is KGHSH and CDR2 is LQKENI in the germline V gene. V dropped 4 bases and J dropped 2 bases, with 8 bases sitting between them.

The table lists this clone with a few counts. This chain joins TRBV27 and TRBJ1-1, with TRBD1 as a possible D gene (6 bases). Germline CDR1 is MNHEY and CDR2 is SMNVEV (reference sequence). The germline V and J ends were trimmed by 2 bases and 1 base, with 8 bases remaining between them. This CDR3 contains 14 residues. CDR3 in amino acids: CASSLKGQNTEAFF. CDR3 in DNA: TGTGCCAGCAGTTTAAAGGGACAGAACACTGAAGCTTTCTTT.

V and J are TRBV7-3 and TRBJ2-1; 8 bases match TRBD2. The CDR3 consists of 15 residues. Trimming took 3 bases from V and 10 from J; bases not matched to a gene: 11. CDR1 and CDR2 from the germline V gene are SGHTA and FQGTGA. Written as DNA, the CDR3 is TGTGCCAGCAGCTTCCAGCGGGGGAGTCCTTACGAGCAGTTCTTC. It encodes CASSFQRGSPYEQFF.

This clone showed up just a few times. The CDR3 sequence is CATQRSTNEKLFF. In DNA, the CDR3 is TGTGCCACCCAGCGTTCAACTAATGAAAAACTGTTTTTT. V usage is TRBV15 and J usage is TRBJ1-4; D ambiguous. Trimming stripped 8 bases from V and 0 bases from J, with 7 bases between. The CDR3 sequence is 13 residues long. The V gene's germline CDR1 is LNHNV and CDR2 YYDKDF (reference sequence).

The chain combines TRBV4-1 with TRBJ1-1; TRBD1 matches 7 bases. Germline CDR1 reads MGHRA; CDR2 reads YSYEKL. V shed 2 bases, J shed 1 base, and the junction held 10 bases outside the gene matches. The CDR3 has 17 amino acids. The CDR3 protein is CASSQPSAGGRNTEAFF. The CDR3 bases are TGCGCCAGCAGCCAACCCAGTGCAGGGGGGAGGAACACTGAAGCTTTCTTT.

Worth noting for this clone: A junction end diverges from the germline sequence, so it may reflect a read error. V gene TRBV2 combines with J gene TRBJ2-1, with D possibly being TRBD2 (5 bases). This CDR3 region has 11 residues. Germline V gives CDR1 SNHLY, CDR2 FYNNEI. The CDR3 nucleotides read TGTGCCAGCGGTACCGGGATCCCTGGAATCTTC. As protein: CASGTGIPGIF. Together with reference TRBV2 and TRBJ2-1, the CDR3 gives the full variable domain: EPEVTQTPSHQVTQMGQEVILRCVPISNHLYFYWYRQILGQKVEFLVSFYNNEISEKSEIFDDQFSVERPDGSNFTLKIRSTKLEDSAMYFCASGTGIPGIFGPGTRLTVL.